Listed here are 28 T cell receptor beta chains from one sample, sequenced in a study of T cells in Graves' hyperthyroidism and ophthalmopathy. Researchers took RNA transcripts and amplified the TCR beta CDR3 regions from them. Researchers ran a first-round RT-PCR on the TCR CDR3 using the HTBI primer set. MiXCR, run by TCRdb on the multiplex PCR reads, gives a single entry per CDR3 protein. This sample has around 350,000 distinct CDR3 sequences; 17% occur once, and the top ten carry approximately 30%. Material: blood. These receptors came from a woman in her twenties or thirties with Graves' hyperthyroidism that later progressed to Graves' ophthalmopathy.

This clonotype was seen repeatedly, ten times or more. This chain joins TRBV28 and TRBJ1-5; a weak D match, TRBD1 (6 bases). This CDR3 has 15 residues. Germline V gives CDR1 MDHEN, CDR2 SYDVKM. Between the trimmed V and J ends, which lost 7 bases and 7 bases, there was a span of 20 bases. CDR3 bases: TGTGCCAGCACCCCCGTGGGGGCCTGGGAGCAGCCCCAGCATTTT. This sequence encodes CASTPVGAWEQPQHF. The complete variable domain, with remaining parts taken from reference TRBV28 and TRBJ1-5, reads DVKVTQSSRYLVKRTGEKVFLECVQDMDHENMFWYRQDPGLGLRLIYFSYDVKMKEKGDIPEGYSVSREKKERFSLILESASTNQTSMYLCASTPVGAWEQPQHFGDGTRLSIL.

This clonotype was recorded at least ten times. The chain combines TRBV12-3 or TRBV12-4 with TRBJ2-5; 9 bases are shared with TRBD1. This CDR3 comprises 15 residues. The J segment lost 7 bases and the V segment lost 5 bases, leaving 11 bases of the junction unmatched. CDR3 sequence reads: CASSPHTGGAGTQYF. CDR3 coding DNA: TGTGCCAGCAGTCCCCATACAGGGGGCGCGGGGACCCAGTACTTC.

In this sample, this clonotype turned up many times. The chain has TRBV28 and TRBJ2-7, with D maybe TRBD2 (5 bases). Germline V gene lookup returns CDR1 MDHEN and CDR2 SYDVKM. The germline V and J ends were trimmed by 7 bases and 2 bases, with 21 bases remaining between them. The CDR3 contains 16 residues. CDR3 DNA sequence: TGTGCCAGCACCCTCCCCGTGGGAGTAATAGCCTACGAGCAGTACTTC. This sequence encodes CASTLPVGVIAYEQYF.

This clonotype was seen repeatedly, ten times or more. V gene TRBV5-8 combines with J gene TRBJ2-5, with 15 nucleotides matching TRBD2. CDR3 length: 15 amino acids. V was pared by 4 bases and J by 5 bases, with 3 bases of the junction left unmatched. The germline CDR1 and CDR2 sequences are SGHTS and YDEGEE. The CDR3 nucleotides are TGTGCCAGCAGCACGGGGACTAGCGGGAGGGAGACCCAGTACTTC. Protein: CASSTGTSGRETQYF.

The rearrangement links TRBV7-9 to TRBJ2-7; D gene uncertain. Germline assignment: CDR1 SEHNR and CDR2 FQNEAQ (reference sequence). This CDR3 spans 15 amino acids. V shed 4 bases and J shed 3 bases, with 16 bases lying between them. CDR3 coding DNA: TGTGCCAGCAGCTCCCCTTCGCAGCCCTTCTACGAGCAGTACGTC. This encodes CASSSPSQPFYEQYV.

The chain combines TRBV7-9 with TRBJ2-3; D may match TRBD1 or TRBD2 (5 bases each). V lost 5 bases, J lost 6 bases, and 15 bases lay in between. Germline assignment: CDR1 SEHNR and CDR2 FQNEAQ (reference sequence). This CDR3 region has 14 residues. The CDR3 nucleotides are TGTGCCAGCAGCCGGGGCCGGTCGGGGGATACGCAGTATTTT. It encodes CASSRGRSGDTQYF.

The chain combines TRBV20-1 with TRBJ1-4; TRBD1 might be the D (6 bases). The germline V gene has CDR1 DFQATT and CDR2 SNEGSKA (reference sequence). V dropped 6 bases and J dropped 8 bases, with 19 bases sitting between them. The CDR3 is 14 residues long. The CDR3 bases are TGCAGTGCCGTACCGGGGGGCTTCGGGGAAAAACTGTTTTTT. It codes for CSAVPGGFGEKLFF.

The chain employs TRBV19 and TRBJ2-7, with TRBD2 matching over 7 bases. Germline loops: CDR1 LNHDA, CDR2 SQIVND (reference sequence). Trimming took 5 bases from V and 3 from J; bases not matched to a gene: 7. The CDR3 covers 14 residues. CDR3 sequence (DNA): TGTGCCAGTAGTCCGGCGGGGGTTTTCTACGAGCAGTACTTC. This codes for CASSPAGVFYEQYF.

The chain joins TRBV19 to TRBJ2-3; 9 bases agree with TRBD2. The V and J ends lost 6 bases and 1 base, in that order; junction bases with no gene match: 8. The germline V gene has CDR1 LNHDA and CDR2 SQIVND (reference sequence). The CDR3 has 16 residues. The CDR3 protein is CASSDIAGERTDTQYF. DNA of the CDR3: TGTGCCAGTAGCGACATAGCGGGAGAACGCACAGATACGCAGTATTTT.

This clonotype showed up many times. In DNA, the CDR3 is TGCAGCGTTGAAGCTGTGGGTCGTCAAGAGACCCAGTACTTC. Its protein product is CSVEAVGRQETQYF. V and J are TRBV29-1 and TRBJ2-5; no reliable D call. Germline CDR1 and CDR2: SQVTM and ANQGSEA. This CDR3 region has 14 residues. V was trimmed by 1 base and J by 2 bases, leaving 11 bases between them.

This clonotype was observed a few times. The chain joins TRBV10-2 to TRBJ2-1; D not certain. The CDR3 runs to 13 residues. V lost 2 bases to trimming and J lost 11 bases, with 13 bases between them. Germline CDR1 WSHSY, CDR2 SAAADI. CDR3 protein: CASSETSTGQQFF. CDR3 DNA sequence: TGCGCCAGCAGTGAGACCTCAACCGGGCAGCAGTTCTTC.

This clonotype was recorded many times. CDR3 sequence (DNA): TGTGCCTGGAGTAGGGGGAACACCGGGGAGCTGTTTTTT. It translates to CAWSRGNTGELFF. The chain couples TRBV30 to TRBJ2-2; TRBD1 is a possible D gene (5 bases). V was trimmed by 2 bases and J by 1 base, leaving 5 bases between them. The CDR3 consists of 13 residues. CDR1 is GTSNPN, CDR2 SVGIG, per germline (reference sequence).

Many counts were recorded for this clonotype. The V call is TRBV9, the J call TRBJ2-1, with D possibly TRBD2 on 6 matching bases. The CDR3 runs 15 residues. Looked up from germline, CDR1 is SGDLS and CDR2 is YYNGEE. The V and J ends lost 2 bases and 3 bases respectively, with 12 bases between them. CDR3 sequence (DNA): TGTGCCAGCAGCGTTCAGGGTAGCGGCTACAATGAGCAGTTCTTC. Translation gives CASSVQGSGYNEQFF.

This clonotype was detected ten times or more. DNA of the CDR3: TGTGCCAGCGGGCCAGGGGGTAATCAGCCCCAGCATTTT. Protein: CASGPGGNQPQHF. The chain combines TRBV28 with TRBJ1-5; 7 nucleotides agree with TRBD1. Germline CDR1 is MDHEN and CDR2 is SYDVKM. CDR3 size: 13 residues. J was trimmed by 4 bases and V by 8 bases; bases with no gene match: 5.

This clonotype has a count of ten or more. V gene TRBV5-1 combines with J gene TRBJ2-7; 8 bases are shared with TRBD1. The junction had 6 bases not matched to a gene; V was cut back by 4 bases and J by 3 bases. The length of the CDR3 is 14 residues. The V gene's germline CDR1 is SGHRS and CDR2 YFSETQ. CDR3 nucleotide sequence: TGCGCCAGCAGCACGGGACAGGAATACTACGAGCAGTACTTC. Its translation: CASSTGQEYYEQYF.

The rearrangement links TRBV15 to TRBJ2-2; D is uncertain. CDR3 length: 11 residues. Germline loops: CDR1 LNHNV, CDR2 YYDKDF (reference sequence). The V and J ends lost 6 bases and 5 bases respectively, with 4 bases between them. The CDR3 bases are TGTGCCACCAGGGCAACCGGGGAGCTGTTTTTT. Encoded protein: CATRATGELFF.

Ten or more counts support this clonotype. The chain employs TRBV2 and TRBJ2-6; no firm D call. The germline V gene has CDR1 SNHLY and CDR2 FYNNEI. The CDR3 spans 13 residues. V was trimmed by 6 bases and J by 0 bases, leaving 3 bases between them. CDR3 sequence reads: CASRGSGANVLTF. DNA for the CDR3: TGTGCCAGCAGGGGCTCTGGGGCCAACGTCCTGACTTTC.

At least ten counts were recorded for this clonotype. The chain recombines TRBV20-1 with TRBJ2-5, with 8 bases lining up with TRBD2. J was trimmed by 5 bases and V by 4 bases; bases with no gene match: 6. Germline V gene lookup returns CDR1 DFQATT and CDR2 SNEGSKA (reference sequence). The CDR3 is 13 amino acids. The CDR3 coding sequence is TGCAGTGCTACAAAGCGGGAGTGGGAGACCCAGTACTTC. It codes for CSATKREWETQYF.

CDR3 sequence (DNA): TGTGCCAGCAGTGACCCGGGACTAGCGGGATCTAGCACAGATACGCAGTATTTT. Its translation: CASSDPGLAGSSTDTQYF. The chain employs TRBV2 and TRBJ2-3, with 13 bases fitting TRBD2. CDR3 size: 18 residues. With 3 bases clipped from V and 0 bases from J, the junction kept 6 bases outside the gene matches. Germline CDR1 SNHLY, CDR2 FYNNEI.

The chain is built from TRBV11-2 and TRBJ2-1; no firm D call. The germline V gene has CDR1 SGHAT and CDR2 FQNNGV. This CDR3 is 13 amino acids long. V was trimmed by 5 bases and J by 2 bases, leaving 7 bases between them. CDR3 residues: CASSPFPYNEQFF. The CDR3, as DNA: TGTGCCAGCAGCCCTTTTCCCTACAATGAGCAGTTCTTC.

The chain carries TRBV20-1 and TRBJ1-2; 9 bases match TRBD1. The length of the CDR3 is 14 residues. Germline CDR1 reads DFQATT; CDR2 reads SNEGSKA (reference sequence). Unmatched junction bases numbered 13, after V lost 6 bases and J lost 8 bases. The CDR3, as DNA: TGCAGTGCGACAACTCCGGGACAGGGCCACGGCTACACCTTC. It translates to CSATTPGQGHGYTF.

The table lists this clonotype with many counts. This chain connects TRBV29-1 to TRBJ2-5; the D is unclear. V was pared by 0 bases and J by 5 bases, with 13 bases between. The CDR3 length is 14 residues. Germline assignment: CDR1 SQVTM and CDR2 ANQGSEA. CDR3 sequence reads: CSVEDHEETETQYF. The CDR3 coding sequence is TGCAGCGTTGAAGATCATGAGGAGACGGAGACCCAGTACTTC.

The J gene is TRBJ2-5, the V gene TRBV2; tentatively, D is TRBD1 or TRBD2 (5 bases each). CDR1 is SNHLY, CDR2 FYNNEI, per germline. V was pared by 4 bases and J by 7 bases, with 16 bases between. This CDR3 has 14 amino acids. The CDR3: CASSGGTGPRTQYF. CDR3 coding DNA: TGTGCCAGCAGTGGGGGGACGGGACCTCGGACCCAGTACTTC.

This clonotype came up many times. V and J are TRBV12-3 or TRBV12-4 and TRBJ2-1, with 9 bases fitting TRBD1. V lost 5 bases to trimming and J lost 9 bases; unmatched junction nucleotides: 8. The CDR3 is 14 amino acids. The CDR3 DNA reads TGTGCCAGCAGTACGGGACAGGGTAGAAGTGAGCAGTTCTTC. Amino acids: CASSTGQGRSEQFF.

This clonotype was seen repeatedly, ten times or more. This chain connects TRBV6-1 to TRBJ2-5, with D unclear. Germline assignment: CDR1 MNHNS and CDR2 SASEGT. The V end was cut by 7 bases, the J end by 5 bases, with 20 bases between. This CDR3 contains 15 residues. CDR3 amino acids: CASTADEAIGETQYF. The DNA of the CDR3 is TGTGCCAGCACGGCAGACGAAGCCATCGGGGAGACCCAGTACTTC.

This clonotype was recorded at least ten times. The rearrangement joins TRBV14 to TRBJ1-1; D unresolved. With 1 base removed from V and 6 bases from J, the gap between germline ends came to 18 bases. The CDR3 loop spans 16 amino acids. Germline V gene lookup returns CDR1 SGHDN and CDR2 FVKESK. The CDR3 nucleotides are TGTGCCAGCAGCCAAGTCGAGTCCCGGGTTGGGGCTGAAGCTTTCTTT. Its protein is CASSQVESRVGAEAFF.

This clonotype was seen repeatedly, ten times or more. This chain joins TRBV20-1 and TRBJ2-1; D possibly matches TRBD1 or TRBD2 (5 bases each). In germline, CDR1 is DFQATT, CDR2 SNEGSKA (reference sequence). Trimming shortened V by 6 bases and J by 7 bases, and 25 bases separated the two germline ends. There are 16 residues in the CDR3. The CDR3 DNA reads as TGCAGTGCGGAGACAGACGGATTAAGAGGGTGGAATGAGCAGTTCTTC. It codes for CSAETDGLRGWNEQFF.

This clonotype was picked up a small number of times. The rearrangement links TRBV3-1 to TRBJ2-2; tentatively, D is TRBD2 (6 bases). The CDR3 runs to 15 residues. Trimming removed 4 bases from V and 5 bases from J, with 14 bases in between. The germline V gene encodes CDR1 LGHDT and CDR2 YNNKEL (reference sequence). The CDR3 loop is CASSPGTWGTGELFF. CDR3 in DNA: TGTGCCAGCAGCCCCGGGACTTGGGGGACCGGGGAGCTGTTTTTT.